This T cell receptor (beta chain) is drawn from a study of neurological immune-mediated disorders. Findings and caveats of the study: Phylogenetically, 18 of 34 multiple sclerosis patients' repertoires fell into one related-CDR3 cluster, a possible signature.

Each TCR transcript was tagged with a 10-nucleotide random UMI during 5'RACE. A single run covered 15-18 subjects with over 180 million TCR-beta sequences. TCRdb analysed the 5' RACE reads with MiXCR anew, one entry per CDR3 protein. Of some 46,000 distinct CDR3 sequences detected, around 4.5% appear once; the ten largest clones hold just over 5.5%. The V and J ends lost 6 bases and 4 bases respectively, with 16 bases between them. The CDR3 runs to 15 residues. Germline V gives CDR1 KGHSH, CDR2 LQKENI. Worth noting for this clonotype: Its antigen is currently unknown.

Unsorted libraries were derived from 2 million PBMCs stored at -80 C. This chain uses TRBV18 with TRBJ1-5; a weak D match, TRBD1 (6 bases). The source of this sequence is an older woman with multiple sclerosis. Specimen: PBMCs. Here the CDR3 DNA reads TGTGCCAGCTCGCCAACACAGGGTTTAAATCAGCCCCAGCATTTT. Translated: CASSPTQGLNQPQHF.